The clone carrying this T cell receptor beta chain was counted ten times or more. The sample comes from a study of T cell repertoires in cytomegalovirus infection. TCRdb reprocessed the reads with MiXCR, giving one entry per CDR3 protein. The table includes approximately 250,000 distinct CDR3 sequences, approximately 9.1% detected once. Between the trimmed V and J ends, which lost 6 bases and 10 bases, there was a span of 24 bases. The CDR3 runs to 15 residues. The germline CDR1 and CDR2 sequences are SGHTA and FQGNSA. The source material was PBMCs. The chain uses TRBV7-2 and TRBJ2-5; D is possibly TRBD1 or TRBD2 (6 bases each). The receptor was derived from a human donor in good health (CMV status not recorded). Some clones in this sample may be carry-over from other donors' samples. The CDR3 coding sequence is TGTGCCAGCAGTCAGAACTGGAGACAGGCGGGAAACCAGTACTTC. Translated: CASSQNWRQAGNQYF.